The present TCR beta chain was sequenced within a study of T cell responses to AZD1222 COVID-19 vaccine. Findings of the study overall: Increases in Spike-specific TCR breadth and depth were seen after two AZD1222 doses.

The table lists this clone with a few counts. Its antigen remains unknown. Clones were read by immunoSEQ multiplex PCR, and TCRdb kept only the in-frame ones, dropping some. The sample holds some 80,000 clones, approximately 88% seen once. The sequencing here drew on peripheral blood, taken 28 days after the second dose of the MenACWY control vaccine. This TCR came from an adult who received the MenACWY meningococcal vaccine as a control.

In DNA form, the CDR3 reads TGTGCCAGCAGCGGAAGCCCTAGCGGGGTTACCGGGGAGCTGTTTTTT. This sequence encodes CASSGSPSGVTGELFF. The chain combines TRBV7-2 with TRBJ2-2; 9 bases match TRBD2. Looked up from germline, CDR1 is SGHTA and CDR2 is FQGNSA. There are 16 residues in the CDR3. With 5 bases clipped from V and 5 bases from J, the junction kept 9 bases outside the gene matches. Full variable domain (missing parts from reference TRBV7-2 and TRBJ2-2): GAGVSQSPSNKVTEKGKDVELRCDPISGHTALYWYRQSLGQGLEFLIYFQGNSAPDKSGLPSDRFSAERTGGSVSTLTIQRTQQEDSAVYLCASSGSPSGVTGELFFGEGSRLTVL.